Listed here are 2 T cell receptor beta chains from one sample, sequenced in a study of T cell responses to AZD1222 COVID-19 vaccine. Here immunoSEQ multiplex PCR was the method, and the copy in TCRdb shows in-frame clones only, minus some. The sample comprises some 92,000 clones, under 95% of which are singletons, and roughly 5.6% rests with the top ten. The sequencing used peripheral blood, collected on day 0 of MenACWY control vaccination. The receptors shown here come from an adult in good health.

This clone was found once. The chain is built from TRBV4-2 and TRBJ1-4; 8 nucleotides agree with TRBD1. The CDR3 loop spans 16 amino acids. V was clipped by 1 base and J by 4 bases; unmatched bases: 5. Germline assignment: CDR1 LGHNA and CDR2 YNFKEQ. The CDR3 loop is CASSQVGTGRNEKLFF. CDR3 coding DNA: TGTGCCAGCAGCCAAGTGGGGACAGGACGTAATGAAAAACTGTTTTTT.

V and J are TRBV7-3 and TRBJ2-7; 7 nucleotides line up with TRBD2. Germline values: CDR1 SGHTA, CDR2 FQGTGA. The CDR3 spans 13 residues. V lost 5 bases, J lost 6 bases, and 7 bases stayed unmatched. CDR3 residues: CASSPGTTGEQYF. The CDR3 DNA reads as TGTGCCAGCAGCCCGGGGACTACGGGCGAGCAGTACTTC.